The rows below give T cell receptor beta chains drawn from one sample of a study of T cells in localized non-small cell lung cancer. Generated by immunoSEQ multiplex PCR, the TCRdb table keeps only in-frame clones and is missing some. The repertoire holds around 94,000 clones, with approximately 90% as singletons. This specimen consisted of peripheral blood, obtained before any cancer treatment. The receptors shown here come from a man aged 35 to 70 with stage I squamous cell lung carcinoma. The CDR3 runs from the conserved cysteine through the conserved F or W. A D gene is named only where the DNA matches it firmly. Only part of the rows carry a size: once, few, many, or a class if the clone is expanded.

len: 14
j_gene: TRBJ2-7
d_gene: TRBD1
v_gene: TRBV4-1
abundance: .
CDR3aa: CASSLRQGSYEQYF
CDR3nt: TGCGCCAGCAGCTTAAGACAGGGCTCCTACGAGCAGTACTTC

len: 14
j_gene: TRBJ2-7
d_gene: .
v_gene: TRBV5-1
abundance: .
CDR3aa: CASSLGQTKGEQYF
CDR3nt: TGCGCCAGCAGCTTGGGACAAACGAAGGGGGAGCAGTACTTC

len: 20
j_gene: TRBJ2-7
d_gene: TRBD2
v_gene: TRBV5-4
abundance: .
CDR3aa: CASSLRVLAGGTRNTYEQYF
CDR3nt: TGTGCCAGCAGCTTGAGAGTACTAGCGGGGGGGACTAGAAATACCTACGAGCAGTACTTC

len: 13
j_gene: TRBJ1-2
d_gene: TRBD1
v_gene: TRBV28
abundance: .
CDR3aa: CASSSSGGNGYTF
CDR3nt: TGTGCCAGCAGTTCATCAGGGGGAAATGGCTACACCTTC

len: 15
j_gene: TRBJ1-3
d_gene: .
v_gene: TRBV7-2
abundance: once
CDR3aa: CASRLQDSARNTIYF
CDR3nt: TGTGCCAGTAGACTCCAAGACAGTGCTAGAAACACCATATATTTT

len: 15
j_gene: TRBJ1-2
d_gene: .
v_gene: TRBV6-1
abundance: .
CDR3aa: CASSEGQGTNYGYTF
CDR3nt: TGTGCCAGCAGTGAAGGGCAGGGGACCAACTATGGCTACACCTTC

len: 15
j_gene: TRBJ2-7
d_gene: TRBD2
v_gene: TRBV10-3
abundance: .
CDR3aa: CAISPRTSGDYEQYF
CDR3nt: TGTGCCATCAGTCCCCGGACTAGCGGGGACTACGAGCAGTACTTC

len: 14
j_gene: TRBJ1-3
d_gene: .
v_gene: TRBV7-9
abundance: .
CDR3aa: CASLKAPSGNTIYF
CDR3nt: TGTGCCAGCCTGAAGGCCCCCTCTGGAAACACCATATATTTT

len: 14
j_gene: TRBJ1-6
d_gene: .
v_gene: TRBV12-5
abundance: .
CDR3aa: CASSLQGSESPLHF
CDR3nt: TGTGCTAGTAGCCTACAGGGATCGGAGTCACCCCTCCACTTT

len: 15
j_gene: TRBJ1-2
d_gene: TRBD1
v_gene: TRBV6-1
abundance: .
CDR3aa: CASKETGGSSYGYTF
CDR3nt: TGTGCCAGCAAAGAGACAGGGGGTTCCTCCTATGGCTACACCTTC

len: 17
j_gene: TRBJ2-2
d_gene: .
v_gene: TRBV5-1
abundance: .
CDR3aa: CASSPRAGGVNTGELFF
CDR3nt: TGCGCCAGCAGCCCCCGGGCAGGGGGGGTGAACACCGGGGAGCTGTTTTTT

len: 17
j_gene: TRBJ1-1
d_gene: .
v_gene: TRBV7-2
abundance: few
CDR3aa: CASSLGSGHSLNTEAFF
CDR3nt: TGTGCCAGCAGCTTAGGGTCAGGCCACTCATTGAACACTGAAGCTTTCTTT

len: 17
j_gene: TRBJ2-1
d_gene: .
v_gene: TRBV19
abundance: .
CDR3aa: CASSIVSRQARESEQFF
CDR3nt: TGTGCCAGTAGTATAGTATCGAGGCAGGCCAGGGAAAGTGAGCAGTTCTTC

len: 17
j_gene: TRBJ1-2
d_gene: .
v_gene: TRBV19
abundance: .
CDR3aa: CASSTRGSLPGNFGYTF
CDR3nt: TGTGCCAGTAGTACTCGCGGGTCCCTGCCCGGAAATTTTGGCTACACCTTC

len: 16
j_gene: TRBJ1-5
d_gene: .
v_gene: TRBV27
abundance: few
CDR3aa: CASSLGRSLSNQPQHF
CDR3nt: TGTGCCAGCAGTTTAGGACGGTCGCTTTCCAATCAGCCCCAGCATTTT

len: 16
j_gene: TRBJ2-5
d_gene: TRBD1
v_gene: TRBV7-2
abundance: .
CDR3aa: CASSLVGQGGWETQYF
CDR3nt: TGTGCCAGCAGCTTGGTGGGACAGGGAGGTTGGGAGACCCAGTACTTC

len: 14
j_gene: TRBJ2-5
d_gene: .
v_gene: TRBV7-9
abundance: .
CDR3aa: CASSRGALQETQYF
CDR3nt: TGTGCCAGCAGCCGGGGGGCACTACAAGAGACCCAGTACTTC

len: 12
j_gene: TRBJ1-1
d_gene: .
v_gene: TRBV10-1
abundance: .
CDR3aa: CASWRGSTEAFF
CDR3nt: TGCGCCAGTTGGAGGGGCAGCACTGAAGCTTTCTTT

len: 11
j_gene: TRBJ1-5
d_gene: .
v_gene: TRBV6-5
abundance: .
CDR3aa: CASSENQPQHF
CDR3nt: TGTGCCAGCTCCGAAAATCAGCCCCAGCATTTT

len: 14
j_gene: TRBJ2-7
d_gene: TRBD1
v_gene: TRBV28
abundance: .
CDR3aa: CASSMTGYTYEQYF
CDR3nt: TGTGCCAGCAGTATGACAGGGTATACCTACGAGCAGTACTTC

len: 14
j_gene: TRBJ1-1
d_gene: .
v_gene: TRBV7-9
abundance: .
CDR3aa: CASSLVQGIAEAFF
CDR3nt: TGTGCCAGCAGCTTAGTACAGGGTATCGCTGAAGCTTTCTTT

len: 16
j_gene: TRBJ2-2
d_gene: TRBD1
v_gene: TRBV13
abundance: .
CDR3aa: CASSLSRGRNTGELFF
CDR3nt: TGTGCCAGCAGCTTATCCAGGGGGCGTAACACCGGGGAGCTGTTTTTT

len: 14
j_gene: TRBJ2-3
d_gene: .
v_gene: TRBV4-3
abundance: .
CDR3aa: CASSQNAATDTQYF
CDR3nt: TGCGCCAGCAGCCAAAATGCCGCCACAGATACGCAGTATTTT